Following are 19 T cell receptor beta chains from one sample sequenced in a study of radiotherapy plus CTLA-4 blockade in lung cancer. Repertoires were generated with immunoSEQ multiplex PCR, while TCRdb's copy carries only in-frame clones and drops some. The table has fewer than 35,000 clones, around 74% seen once. The sample was peripheral blood, taken from a patient treated with radiotherapy plus ipilimumab. These receptors were taken from a human donor with non-small cell lung cancer that progressed on radiotherapy plus ipilimumab.

The chain combines TRBV27 with TRBJ2-1; 11 nucleotides match TRBD2. The J segment lost 7 bases and the V segment lost 6 bases, leaving 11 bases of the junction unmatched. Per germline, CDR1 MNHEY and CDR2 SMNVEV (reference sequence). CDR3 length equals 16 residues. For the CDR3, the DNA is TGTGCCAGCAGGCCGTTAGCGGGAGGGGTAAGGAATGAGCAGTTCTTC. It yields the protein CASRPLAGGVRNEQFF.

The rearrangement uses TRBV28 and TRBJ1-1, with D perhaps TRBD1 (6 bases). V lost 1 base and J lost 5, with 8 bases in between. CDR1 is MDHEN and CDR2 is SYDVKM in the germline V gene. The CDR3 is 13 amino acids. The CDR3 reads CASSLSGETEAFF. Here the CDR3 DNA reads TGTGCCAGCAGTTTATCAGGGGAGACTGAAGCTTTCTTT.

The genes are TRBV6-5 and TRBJ1-6; 8 bases match TRBD1. Germline CDR1 MNHEY, CDR2 SVGAGI. The CDR3 sequence is 16 residues long. With 0 bases clipped from V and 5 bases from J, the junction kept 3 bases outside the gene matches. The CDR3 nucleotides are TGTGCCAGCAGTTACTCGAAGGACAGGGATAATTCACCCCTCCACTTT. Its translation is CASSYSKDRDNSPLHF.

The rearrangement joins TRBV18 to TRBJ1-1; D not resolved. V lost 1 base and J lost 3, with 9 bases in between. CDR3 length equals 14 residues. Germline-derived CDR1 and CDR2 are KGHSH and LQKENI. DNA of the CDR3: TGTGCCAGCTCACCACGCCCTCTTGACACTGAAGCTTTCTTT. Its protein product is CASSPRPLDTEAFF.

V usage is TRBV7-9 and J usage is TRBJ1-1; no firm D call. The CDR3 is 15 residues long. The V end lost 4 bases, the J end lost 1 base, and 13 bases lay between the germline ends. CDR1 and CDR2 from the germline V gene are SEHNR and FQNEAQ (reference sequence). The CDR3 spells CASSSEGRWNTEAFF. The CDR3 DNA is TGTGCCAGCAGCTCCGAAGGGAGATGGAACACTGAAGCTTTCTTT.

The chain uses TRBV9 and TRBJ2-3; 12 bases line up with TRBD2. This CDR3 spans 17 amino acids. In germline, CDR1 is SGDLS, CDR2 YYNGEE. The J segment lost 2 bases and the V segment lost 3 bases, leaving 7 bases of the junction unmatched. The CDR3 loop is CASSELAGGLLTDTQYF. The CDR3 coding sequence is TGTGCCAGCAGCGAACTAGCGGGGGGACTCCTCACAGATACGCAGTATTTT.

The V and J genes are TRBV11-2 and TRBJ1-1; tentatively, D is TRBD1 (5 bases). The CDR3 runs 16 residues. Germline CDR1 reads SGHAT; CDR2 reads FQNNGV. The V end lost 5 bases, the J end lost 10 bases, and 26 bases lay between the germline ends. The CDR3 DNA sequence: TGTGCCAGCAGCCGCGGTCAGGCAGGGTGGGGAGCGTCAGCTTTCTTT. This translates into CASSRGQAGWGASAFF.

This chain uses TRBV12-5 with TRBJ2-5; the D gene could be TRBD1 or TRBD2 (5 bases each). Germline values: CDR1 LGHNT, CDR2 FRNRAP. CDR3 size: 15 residues. Trimming left V 2 bases short and J 4 bases short, with 14 bases between. The chain's CDR3 is CASGLSGTRSETQYF. The CDR3 nucleotides are TGTGCTAGTGGTTTGTCGGGGACCAGGTCAGAGACCCAGTACTTC.

This clone has only a few counts. The chain links TRBV9 to TRBJ2-1; 8 bases agree with TRBD2. The V and J ends lost 3 bases and 8 bases, in that order; junction bases with no gene match: 7. CDR3 length: 14 residues. Per germline, CDR1 SGDLS and CDR2 YYNGEE. CDR3: CASSESSGMYEQFF. For the CDR3, the DNA is TGTGCCAGCAGCGAGAGTAGCGGGATGTATGAGCAGTTCTTC.

V usage is TRBV4-3 and J usage is TRBJ2-3; D might be TRBD2 (6 bases). Germline V gene data show CDR1 as LGHNA and CDR2 as YSLEER. The CDR3 is made up of 18 amino acids. The germline V and J ends were trimmed by 0 bases and 0 bases, with 16 bases remaining between them. CDR3 nucleotides: TGCGCCAGCAGCCAAGATTGGCCGGACTACTCTAGCACAGATACGCAGTATTTT. The encoded protein is CASSQDWPDYSSTDTQYF.

This clone was observed a single time. The chain carries TRBV5-1 and TRBJ1-4; D is unclear. Trimming cost V 0 bases and J 3 bases, with 15 bases left between them. Germline loops: CDR1 SGHRS, CDR2 YFSETQ. The length of the CDR3 is 17 residues. CDR3 coding DNA: TGCGCCAGCAGCTTGGAATTTTCGGCCAGGCCTAATGAAAAACTGTTTTTT. Its translation: CASSLEFSARPNEKLFF.

The chain carries TRBV9 and TRBJ2-1; TRBD2 agrees at 11 bases. The CDR3 consists of 16 residues. The J segment lost 10 bases and the V segment lost 3 bases, leaving 12 bases of the junction unmatched. The germline V gene encodes CDR1 SGDLS and CDR2 YYNGEE. CDR3 protein: CASSAVGGTSGEEQFF. For the CDR3, the DNA is TGTGCCAGCAGCGCGGTAGGGGGGACTAGCGGCGAGGAGCAGTTCTTC.

The CDR3 nucleotides read TGTGCCAGCAGTCGACGAGGACAGGTGAACACTGAAGCTTTCTTT. Protein: CASSRRGQVNTEAFF. J is TRBJ1-1 and V is TRBV28; 7 bases align to TRBD1. Germline assignment: CDR1 MDHEN and CDR2 SYDVKM. The CDR3 is 15 residues long. After removal of 5 bases from V and 0 bases from J, the junction contained 6 bases not matched to a gene.

This clone was found a few times. This sequence joins TRBV11-3 and TRBJ2-4; D might be TRBD1 (5 bases). Trimming cost V 5 bases and J 8 bases, with 13 bases left between them. This CDR3 spans 13 amino acids. CDR1 and CDR2 from the germline V gene are SGHNT and YENEEA. The CDR3 reads CASSLGHPDIQYF. CDR3 coding DNA: TGTGCCAGCAGCCTCGGACACCCGGACATTCAGTACTTC.

The chain carries TRBV4-1 and TRBJ2-7; D is unclear. V lost 0 bases, J lost 3 bases, and 9 bases lay in between. This CDR3 has 14 amino acids. Germline V gene lookup returns CDR1 MGHRA and CDR2 YSYEKL. This CDR3 is CASSQESDFYEQYF. The CDR3 nucleotides are TGCGCCAGCAGCCAAGAGTCAGACTTCTACGAGCAGTACTTC.

V and J are TRBV6-6 and TRBJ1-1; D is unresolved. The CDR3 loop spans 14 amino acids. Germline lookup yields CDR1 MNHNY and CDR2 SVGAGI (reference sequence). V gave up 4 bases and J gave up 0 bases, with 9 bases separating them. CDR3 DNA sequence: TGTGCCAGCAGTTTCGGAGGGATGAACACTGAAGCTTTCTTT. Its translation: CASSFGGMNTEAFF.

The rearrangement links TRBV7-9 to TRBJ1-1; D is undetermined. CDR3 length: 10 amino acids. The V and J ends lost 2 bases and 7 bases respectively, with 2 bases between them. Germline-derived CDR1 and CDR2 are SEHNR and FQNEAQ (reference sequence). CDR3 protein: CASSLSEAFF. CDR3 DNA: TGTGCCAGCAGCTTAAGTGAAGCTTTCTTT.

This chain connects TRBV7-9 to TRBJ1-2, with D perhaps TRBD1 (6 bases). V lost 5 bases and J lost 6, with 19 bases in between. Germline CDR1 is SEHNR and CDR2 is FQNEAQ (reference sequence). This CDR3 has 15 amino acids. The CDR3 loop reads CASSPLGYRVDGYTF. DNA of the CDR3: TGTGCCAGCAGCCCATTGGGTTACAGGGTAGATGGCTACACCTTC.

The gene calls are TRBV5-1 and TRBJ1-1; weak D call: TRBD1 (6 bases). The germline V gene encodes CDR1 SGHRS and CDR2 YFSETQ. V was pared by 4 bases and J by 1 base, with 14 bases between. The CDR3 is made up of 15 amino acids. CDR3 DNA sequence: TGCGCCAGCAGCATGAACAGGGTAGGGAACACTGAAGCTTTCTTT. It translates to CASSMNRVGNTEAFF.